This passage covers 22 T cell receptor beta chains from one sample sequenced in a study of cytomegalovirus exposure and HLA in healthy donors. PCR involved 60 Vbeta and 13 Jbeta primers. TCRdb's table, derived via immunoSEQ multiplex PCR, lists solely in-frame clones and lacks some. The sample consists of 55,000 to 65,000 clones, 60% to 80% of them appearing once. Sample: PBMCs. These receptor sequences come from a woman aged 40 to 55 in good health and CMV-seropositive.

Details on this clone: Sequence at one end of the junction differs from germline and may be a read error. Additional DNA sequences in this sample encode the identical CDR3. The V call is TRBV10-3, the J call TRBJ1-1, with D maybe TRBD1 (5 bases). The CDR3 covers 13 residues. The germline gives CDR1 ENHRY, CDR2 SYGVKD. The CDR3 DNA sequence: TGTGCCATCAGTGGCGGGGACCTGGGCAAAGCCTTCTTT. Its translation is CAISGGDLGKAFF.

This chain links TRBV9 with TRBJ2-7; 8 nucleotides align to TRBD2. The CDR3 spans 14 residues. Germline V lookup: CDR1 SGDLS, CDR2 YYNGEE. With 2 bases clipped from V and 7 bases from J, the junction kept 8 bases outside the gene matches. CDR3 sequence: CASSVRGGPGEQYF. Here the CDR3 DNA reads TGTGCCAGCAGCGTTCGGGGGGGGCCCGGGGAGCAGTACTTC.

The J gene is TRBJ2-2, the V gene TRBV10-3, with a tentative D call TRBD1 (6 bases). Looked up from germline, CDR1 is ENHRY and CDR2 is SYGVKD. This CDR3 spans 16 amino acids. Trimming took off 6 bases at V and 1 base at J, with 15 bases between the two ends. CDR3 residues: CAIRASGQLNTGELFF. Written as DNA, the CDR3 is TGTGCCATCAGGGCTTCGGGACAATTGAACACCGGGGAGCTGTTTTTT.

The genes are TRBV18 and TRBJ2-5; TRBD2 might be the D (5 bases). Germline CDR1 KGHSH, CDR2 LQKENI. This CDR3 spans 14 amino acids. V shed 3 bases and J shed 5 bases, with 13 bases lying between them. The CDR3 spells CASSPLADRETQYF. CDR3 DNA: TGTGCCAGCTCACCCCTAGCCGACCGGGAGACCCAGTACTTC.

The gene calls are TRBV6-5 and TRBJ2-5, with D possibly TRBD2 on 7 matching bases. V gave up 5 bases and J gave up 3 bases, with 13 bases separating them. The CDR3 runs 14 residues. The V gene's germline CDR1 is MNHEY and CDR2 SVGAGI. The CDR3 here is CASSHGGREETQYF. The CDR3 region has the DNA TGTGCCAGCAGTCACGGGGGGCGGGAAGAGACCCAGTACTTC.

This chain connects TRBV5-1 to TRBJ2-5, with no clear D. The CDR3 loop spans 12 amino acids. Germline assignment: CDR1 SGHRS and CDR2 YFSETQ. V was cut by 4 bases and J by 7 bases, with 11 bases left in between. Here the CDR3 DNA reads TGCGCCAGCAGCCCCCCTCCAGGGACCCAGTACTTC. This sequence encodes CASSPPPGTQYF. Full variable domain (remainder filled in from reference TRBV5-1 and TRBJ2-5): KAGVTQTPRYLIKTRGQQVTLSCSPISGHRSVSWYQQTPGQGLQFLFEYFSETQRNKGNFPGRFSGRQFSNSRSEMNVSTLELGDSALYLCASSPPPGTQYFGPGTRLLVL.

CDR3 nucleotide sequence: TGTGCCAGCAGCTCGGGGGAACAGCCCCAGCATTTT. This encodes CASSSGEQPQHF. The V call is TRBV7-9, the J call TRBJ1-5, with a possible D match to TRBD1 (5 bases). Germline CDR1 reads SEHNR; CDR2 reads FQNEAQ (reference sequence). Trimming cost V 4 bases and J 7 bases, with 8 bases left between them. CDR3 size: 12 residues.

J is TRBJ1-6 and V is TRBV30; 10 nucleotides line up with TRBD1. CDR3 length equals 15 residues. Looked up from germline, CDR1 is GTSNPN and CDR2 is SVGIG (reference sequence). V gave up 0 bases and J gave up 7 bases; unmatched junction bases: 3. The CDR3 bases are TGTGCCTGGAGTGTCCGGGACAGGGGCAATTCACCCCTCCACTTT. The encoded protein is CAWSVRDRGNSPLHF.

CDR3 in amino acids: CASSQGGQGYTEAFF. CDR3 bases: TGTGCCAGCAGCCAGGGCGGACAGGGTTACACTGAAGCTTTCTTT. This chain uses TRBV14 with TRBJ1-1; TRBD1 agrees at 8 bases. Germline assignment: CDR1 SGHDN and CDR2 FVKESK. The CDR3 spans 15 residues. Germline trimming cut 3 bases from V and 3 bases from J; bases unmatched to any gene: 6.

V and J are TRBV10-3 and TRBJ1-2; D is ambiguous. The CDR3 loop spans 16 amino acids. Per the germline V gene, CDR1 is ENHRY and CDR2 is SYGVKD. V lost 9 bases, J lost 5 bases, and 25 bases lay in between. The CDR3 DNA reads TGTGCCATGTCTGAGGAAGCCGTTAAAACCATGTATGGCTACACCTTC. Its translation: CAMSEEAVKTMYGYTF.

The DNA for the CDR3 is TGTGCCAGCAGGGGACCGGGACAGGGGTCATACAATGAGCAGTTCTTC. Translated, it gives CASRGPGQGSYNEQFF. The rearrangement uses TRBV5-4 and TRBJ2-1; 10 positions agree with TRBD1. V gave up 5 bases and J gave up 4 bases; unmatched junction bases: 9. Germline V gene lookup returns CDR1 SGHNT and CDR2 YYREEE (reference sequence). The CDR3 consists of 16 residues.

In its sample, this clone was seen a few times. This chain links TRBV9 with TRBJ1-1; D may be TRBD1 (5 bases). Per germline, CDR1 SGDLS and CDR2 YYNGEE. V was pared by 0 bases and J by 11 bases, with 14 bases between. The CDR3 has 13 residues. CDR3 DNA: TGTGCCAGCAGCGTAGAGGGTAGGAGGGACGCTTTCTTT. It specifies CASSVEGRRDAFF. The variable domain in full, with the rest retrieved from reference TRBV9 and TRBJ1-1, is DSGVTQTPKHLITATGQRVTLRCSPRSGDLSVYWYQQSLDQGLQFLIQYYNGEERAKGNILERFSAQQFPDLHSELNLSSLELGDSALYFCASSVEGRRDAFFGQGTRLTVV.

This clone was observed a few times. The rearrangement links TRBV25-1 to TRBJ1-1; TRBD1 matches at 7 bases. Germline CDR1 is MGHDK and CDR2 is SYGVNS. The CDR3 contains 15 residues. V lost 3 bases to trimming and J lost 1 base; unmatched junction nucleotides: 5. CDR3 amino acids: CASSELTGTNTEAFF. CDR3 nucleotide sequence: TGTGCCAGCAGTGAGTTGACAGGGACGAACACTGAAGCTTTCTTT.

This chain uses TRBV30 with TRBJ1-3, with 9 bases that match TRBD1. The trim removed 2 bases at V and 0 bases at J, leaving 5 bases unmatched. CDR3 length equals 16 residues. The germline CDR1 and CDR2 sequences are GTSNPN and SVGIG (reference sequence). For the CDR3, the DNA is TGTGCCTGGAGTCTACAGGGGGCGAGCTCTGGAAACACCATATATTTT. It translates to CAWSLQGASSGNTIYF.

The rearrangement uses TRBV29-1 and TRBJ1-1; 8 bases fit TRBD1. The germline CDR1 and CDR2 sequences are SQVTM and ANQGSEA. This CDR3 is 13 amino acids long. V shed 3 bases, J shed 5 bases, and the junction held 5 bases outside the gene matches. The DNA of the CDR3 is TGCAGCGTTGAGGGGGACAGGCGAACTGAAGCTTTCTTT. Its translation: CSVEGDRRTEAFF.

The V gene is TRBV19, the J gene TRBJ1-1; D ambiguous. CDR1 is LNHDA and CDR2 is SQIVND in the germline V gene (reference sequence). The CDR3 covers 16 residues. V dropped 3 bases and J dropped 3 bases, with 17 bases sitting between them. The CDR3 coding sequence is TGTGCCAGTAGTATCCCTCGACAAGGTGGGCACACTGAAGCTTTCTTT. Encoded protein: CASSIPRQGGHTEAFF.

The chain carries TRBV10-2 and TRBJ1-2; 11 nucleotides match TRBD1. Trimming removed 2 bases from V and 1 base from J; junction bases left unmatched: 9. Germline-derived CDR1 and CDR2 are WSHSY and SAAADI. The CDR3 loop spans 18 amino acids. CDR3 in amino acids: CASSERDRGIFFNYGYTF. DNA of the CDR3: TGCGCCAGCAGTGAGCGGGACAGGGGGATTTTTTTTAACTATGGCTACACCTTC.

This sequence joins TRBV6-1 and TRBJ1-1; the match to TRBD1 covers 10 bases. Per the germline V gene, CDR1 is MNHNS and CDR2 is SASEGT. Unmatched junction bases numbered 7, after V lost 6 bases and J lost 3 bases. The CDR3 runs to 15 residues. The CDR3 DNA follows: TGTGCCAGCAGGGGCGGGGGGACAGGGGACACTGAAGCTTTCTTT. Protein sequence: CASRGGGTGDTEAFF.

The rearrangement joins TRBV4-1 to TRBJ2-1, with 11 bases that match TRBD2. CDR1 is MGHRA, CDR2 YSYEKL, per germline. The CDR3 consists of 16 residues. Unmatched junction bases numbered 7, after V lost 2 bases and J lost 7 bases. In DNA form, the CDR3 reads TGCGCCAGCAGCCAACCCCTAGCGGGGGGCCGAAATGAGCAGTTCTTC. Residues: CASSQPLAGGRNEQFF.

The chain couples TRBV4-1 to TRBJ2-1; 11 nucleotides agree with TRBD2. Germline V CDR1 and CDR2: MGHRA, YSYEKL. Trimming took 5 bases from V and 9 from J; bases not matched to a gene: 9. The CDR3 totals 15 residues. CDR3 in DNA: TGCGCCAGCAGCTCAAGGGGACTAGCGGTGAGTGAGCAGTTCTTC. Its translation: CASSSRGLAVSEQFF.

This clone appeared a few times. The chain uses TRBV19 and TRBJ1-5; D is possibly TRBD1 (6 bases). This CDR3 is 13 amino acids long. Trimming pared 5 bases from V and 7 bases from J, leaving 12 bases between. Germline V gene data show CDR1 as LNHDA and CDR2 as SQIVND (reference sequence). The CDR3 region is CASSFLQGQPQHF. DNA for the CDR3: TGTGCCAGTAGTTTTTTACAGGGCCAGCCCCAGCATTTT.

The genes are TRBV5-8 and TRBJ2-2; a possible D gene is TRBD1 (6 bases). The V gene lost 4 bases and the J gene lost 1 base, with 14 bases spanning the gap. Looked up from germline, CDR1 is SGHTS and CDR2 is YDEGEE. CDR3 length: 16 amino acids. The CDR3 bases are TGTGCCAGCAGCCCCCAACAGGGAGTGAACACCGGGGAGCTGTTTTTT. This gives the protein CASSPQQGVNTGELFF.